Listed here are 26 T cell receptor beta chains from one sample, sequenced in a study of shared clonotypes between healthy human individuals (dated by TCRdb to about 2020). The library was generated by the immunoSEQ multiplex PCR assay. The clones in this table, taken by TCRdb from immuneACCESS, are in-frame only. Not every clone is retained; where verified, under half of the shortfall comes from an unresolved V gene, and the cause of the rest is unknown. In this sample the table shows some 1 million clones, 70% to 80% of which occur a single time. Nearly 1.5% of the sample is taken by the ten largest. Sequencing used memory CD4+ T cells sorted from blood. The sample's cell subset or site label, decoded: CD45RA-negative fraction. The receptor source for this set is a man between 18 and 35 years old in good health.

This sequence joins TRBV5-4 and TRBJ2-2; 9 bases line up with TRBD1. This CDR3 has 16 residues. The germline V gene encodes CDR1 SGHNT and CDR2 YYREEE (reference sequence). The trim removed 3 bases at V and 7 bases at J, leaving 10 bases unmatched. The CDR3 DNA is TGTGCCAGCAGCTCCGGGACAGGGAAGAGTCGCGGGGAGCTGTTTTTT. Translated: CASSSGTGKSRGELFF.

V and J are TRBV18 and TRBJ2-5, with TRBD2 matching 14 bases. The CDR3 has 17 amino acids. After removal of 4 bases from V and 0 bases from J, the junction contained 4 bases not matched to a gene. Looked up from germline, CDR1 is KGHSH and CDR2 is LQKENI. The CDR3 region is CASSRRTSGGYQETQYF. The DNA of the CDR3 is TGTGCCAGCTCACGTCGGACTAGCGGGGGGTACCAAGAGACCCAGTACTTC.

This rearrangement joins TRBV10-1 to TRBJ2-7; D is possibly TRBD1 or TRBD2 (5 bases each). The germline CDR1 and CDR2 sequences are WNHNN and SYGVQD (reference sequence). The length of the CDR3 is 16 residues. The ends were cut back, 4 bases at V and 2 bases at J, with 18 bases in the middle. CDR3 protein: CASSGGLGAKPYEQYF. Written as DNA, the CDR3 is TGCGCCAGCAGTGGGGGGTTAGGGGCAAAACCCTACGAGCAGTACTTC.

The table lists this clone with a few counts. This sequence joins TRBV28 and TRBJ1-1; 7 bases agree with TRBD1. This CDR3 spans 11 amino acids. CDR1 is MDHEN, CDR2 SYDVKM, per germline. V gave up 3 bases and J gave up 8 bases; unmatched junction bases: 0. As DNA, the CDR3 is TGTGCCAGCAGTTTGGGACAGGAAGCTTTCTTT. Its translation is CASSLGQEAFF. Drawing the rest from reference TRBV28 and TRBJ1-1, the complete variable domain is DVKVTQSSRYLVKRTGEKVFLECVQDMDHENMFWYRQDPGLGLRLIYFSYDVKMKEKGDIPEGYSVSREKKERFSLILESASTNQTSMYLCASSLGQEAFFGQGTRLTVV.

V and J are TRBV27 and TRBJ1-1; D unresolved. This CDR3 comprises 13 residues. Per germline, CDR1 MNHEY and CDR2 SMNVEV (reference sequence). The V and J ends lost 5 bases and 1 base respectively, with 8 bases between them. CDR3 in DNA: TGTGCCAGCAGTAGGGTTTGGAACACTGAAGCTTTCTTT. Protein: CASSRVWNTEAFF.

The genes are TRBV29-1 and TRBJ1-2, with a tentative D call TRBD1 (5 bases). CDR1 and CDR2 from the germline V gene are SQVTM and ANQGSEA. This CDR3 contains 14 residues. The V end was cut by 6 bases, the J end by 5 bases, with 19 bases between. The CDR3, as DNA: TGCAGCGTAGGGACGGTGACTACTAGGTATGGCTACACCTTC. It encodes CSVGTVTTRYGYTF.

This clone was counted ten times or more. CDR3 bases: TGTGCCAGCAGCGGACAGGGGCAGACCGGGGAGCTGTTTTTT. Protein sequence: CASSGQGQTGELFF. The chain carries TRBV9 and TRBJ2-2, with TRBD1 matching over 8 bases. CDR1 SGDLS and CDR2 YYNGEE come from the germline V gene. The CDR3 consists of 14 residues. V gave up 3 bases and J gave up 5 bases; unmatched junction bases: 3.

The chain recombines TRBV28 with TRBJ1-5; TRBD1 matches at 8 bases. The CDR3 loop spans 16 amino acids. The ends lost 5 bases at V and 4 bases at J; junction bases unmatched: 10. In germline, CDR1 is MDHEN, CDR2 SYDVKM. CDR3 coding DNA: TGTGCCAGCAGTCCCCAGGACAGGGTGGTTAATCAGCCCCAGCATTTT. Amino acid sequence: CASSPQDRVVNQPQHF. Complete variable domain (other parts from reference TRBV28 and TRBJ1-5): DVKVTQSSRYLVKRTGEKVFLECVQDMDHENMFWYRQDPGLGLRLIYFSYDVKMKEKGDIPEGYSVSREKKERFSLILESASTNQTSMYLCASSPQDRVVNQPQHFGDGTRLSIL.

J is TRBJ2-2 and V is TRBV5-4; 9 positions match TRBD2. Germline V gives CDR1 SGHNT, CDR2 YYREEE (reference sequence). CDR3 size: 16 residues. V gave up 1 base and J gave up 0 bases; unmatched junction bases: 1. The CDR3 DNA reads TGTGCCAGCAGCTTGAGACTAGCGGCGAACACCGGGGAGCTGTTTTTT. Its protein is CASSLRLAANTGELFF.

This sequence joins TRBV25-1 and TRBJ2-7; TRBD1 might be the D (6 bases). Germline loops: CDR1 MGHDK, CDR2 SYGVNS. V lost 11 bases and J lost 4, with 18 bases in between. The CDR3 extends over 13 amino acids. CDR3 in amino acids: CAAIQGTNYEQYF. The DNA for the CDR3 is TGTGCCGCAATCCAGGGGACAAATTACGAGCAGTACTTC.

The V gene is TRBV2, the J gene TRBJ1-5; D might be TRBD1 (6 bases). This CDR3 region has 13 residues. V lost 5 bases, J lost 5 bases, and 10 bases lay in between. CDR1 SNHLY and CDR2 FYNNEI come from the germline V gene. CDR3 bases: TGTGCCAGCAGTAGGGGGTCCGATCAGCCCCAGCATTTT. Translation: CASSRGSDQPQHF. The entire variable domain, with the rest obtained from reference TRBV2 and TRBJ1-5, is as follows: EPEVTQTPSHQVTQMGQEVILRCVPISNHLYFYWYRQILGQKVEFLVSFYNNEISEKSEIFDDQFSVERPDGSNFTLKIRSTKLEDSAMYFCASSRGSDQPQHFGDGTRLSIL.

The chain links TRBV5-1 to TRBJ1-4; D may be TRBD1 (6 bases). CDR1 SGHRS and CDR2 YFSETQ come from the germline V gene. The CDR3 length is 15 residues. The V end lost 4 bases, the J end lost 6 bases, and 16 bases lay between the germline ends. The CDR3 sequence: CASSTTGDNYEKLFF. In DNA form, the CDR3 reads TGCGCCAGCAGCACGACAGGAGATAATTATGAAAAACTGTTTTTT.

The chain carries TRBV15 and TRBJ1-6, with 8 bases that match TRBD1. With 1 base clipped from V and 7 bases from J, the junction kept 0 bases outside the gene matches. There are 14 residues in the CDR3. Germline V CDR1 and CDR2: LNHNV, YYDKDF (reference sequence). CDR3 in amino acids: CATSRGDRNSPLHF. The CDR3, as DNA: TGTGCCACCAGCAGAGGGGACAGGAATTCACCCCTCCACTTT. Drawing the rest from reference TRBV15 and TRBJ1-6, the complete variable domain is DAMVIQNPRYQVTQFGKPVTLSCSQTLNHNVMYWYQQKSSQAPKLLFHYYDKDFNNEADTPDNFQSRRPNTSFCFLDIRSPGLGDTAMYLCATSRGDRNSPLHFGNGTRLTVT.

Comment on this clone: In the same sample, other DNA sequences code for this CDR3. This chain joins TRBV27 and TRBJ2-2, with TRBD2 matching 16 bases. Germline loops: CDR1 MNHEY, CDR2 SMNVEV (reference sequence). Trimming at V came to 0 bases and at J to 8 bases, leaving 3 bases not matched to a gene. This CDR3 region has 17 residues. CDR3 sequence: CASSLSGLAGGLGELFF. Here the CDR3 DNA reads TGTGCCAGCAGTTTATCGGGACTAGCGGGGGGGCTTGGGGAGCTGTTTTTT.

The chain joins TRBV5-4 to TRBJ1-4; D is undetermined. The germline CDR1 and CDR2 sequences are SGHNT and YYREEE (reference sequence). V lost 1 base and J 5 bases, leaving 6 bases between the germline ends. The CDR3 has 13 amino acids. CDR3 amino acids: CASSLTSNEKLFF. The CDR3 bases are TGTGCCAGCAGCTTGACTAGCAATGAAAAACTGTTTTTT.

V gene TRBV18 combines with J gene TRBJ2-7; 9 bases are a match to TRBD1. V was pared by 4 bases and J by 6 bases, with 4 bases of the junction left unmatched. CDR3 length: 13 amino acids. In germline, CDR1 is KGHSH, CDR2 LQKENI. CDR3 nucleotides: TGTGCCAGCTCACGGGGGACAGGGAGCGAGCAGTACTTC. Its translation: CASSRGTGSEQYF.

V usage is TRBV6-6 and J usage is TRBJ1-2, with a tentative D call TRBD1 (5 bases). V lost 6 bases to trimming and J lost 8 bases, with 13 bases between them. There are 12 residues in the CDR3. Per the germline V gene, CDR1 is MNHNY and CDR2 is SVGAGI (reference sequence). CDR3 loop: CASRDGGIGYTF. DNA of the CDR3: TGTGCCAGCAGGGACGGGGGAATCGGCTACACCTTC.

The rearrangement joins TRBV28 to TRBJ2-1; a possible D gene is TRBD1 (6 bases). Per germline, CDR1 MDHEN and CDR2 SYDVKM. This CDR3 has 14 amino acids. The V end was cut by 6 bases, the J end by 5 bases, with 14 bases between. The CDR3 here is CASRRDTANNEQFF. In nucleotides, the CDR3 is TGTGCCAGCAGGAGGGACACGGCGAACAATGAGCAGTTCTTC. Full variable domain (missing parts from reference TRBV28 and TRBJ2-1): DVKVTQSSRYLVKRTGEKVFLECVQDMDHENMFWYRQDPGLGLRLIYFSYDVKMKEKGDIPEGYSVSREKKERFSLILESASTNQTSMYLCASRRDTANNEQFFGPGTRLTVL.

V and J are TRBV5-1 and TRBJ2-2; 7 bases are shared with TRBD1. CDR1 and CDR2 (germline): SGHRS, YFSETQ. V trimming: 5 bases; J trimming: 6 bases; junction bases outside the gene matches: 16. The CDR3 sequence is 17 residues long. DNA for the CDR3: TGCGCCAGCAGACTCCGGGACAGTGTCTCAAAGGCCGGGGAGCTGTTTTTT. Protein: CASRLRDSVSKAGELFF. The full variable domain, in which reference TRBV5-1 and TRBJ2-2 provide the parts outside the CDR3, is KAGVTQTPRYLIKTRGQQVTLSCSPISGHRSVSWYQQTPGQGLQFLFEYFSETQRNKGNFPGRFSGRQFSNSRSEMNVSTLELGDSALYLCASRLRDSVSKAGELFFGEGSRLTVL.

This chain links TRBV4-3 with TRBJ2-5, with D possibly being TRBD1 or TRBD2 (5 bases each). Germline CDR1 reads LGHNA; CDR2 reads YSLEER. There are 15 residues in the CDR3. The V end lost 3 bases, the J end lost 5 bases, and 16 bases lay between the germline ends. The chain's CDR3 is CASSHKRSGRETQYF. As DNA, the CDR3 is TGCGCCAGCAGCCACAAACGTTCGGGGCGGGAGACCCAGTACTTC.

This clone has only one observation. This chain links TRBV5-4 with TRBJ1-1; 7 bases agree with TRBD1. Germline lookup yields CDR1 SGHNT and CDR2 YYREEE (reference sequence). V lost 0 bases, J lost 0 bases, and 5 bases stayed unmatched. The CDR3 is 16 amino acids. In DNA, the CDR3 is TGTGCCAGCAGCTTGGGGTCGGGACAGTTGAACACTGAAGCTTTCTTT. Encoded protein: CASSLGSGQLNTEAFF. Together with reference TRBV5-4 and TRBJ1-1, the CDR3 gives the full variable domain: ETGVTQSPTHLIKTRGQQVTLRCSSQSGHNTVSWYQQALGQGPQFIFQYYREEENGRGNFPPRFSGLQFPNYSSELNVNALELDDSALYLCASSLGSGQLNTEAFFGQGTRLTVV.

The V call is TRBV11-2, the J call TRBJ2-1; 9 bases are a match to TRBD2. The V gene end was trimmed by 1 base and the J gene end by 8 bases; junction bases not matched to a gene: 9. The CDR3 is made up of 16 amino acids. The germline V gene has CDR1 SGHAT and CDR2 FQNNGV. CDR3 loop: CASSLAAAGGTYEQFF. The CDR3 nucleotides are TGTGCCAGCAGCTTAGCAGCAGCGGGGGGAACATATGAGCAGTTCTTC.

J is TRBJ2-5 and V is TRBV4-3, with TRBD1 matching 8 bases. V shed 2 bases and J 5 bases; nucleotides not matched to a gene: 7. CDR1 and CDR2 (germline): LGHNA, YSLEER. This CDR3 comprises 15 residues. The CDR3 is CASSQNQGAWETQYF. CDR3 DNA sequence: TGCGCCAGCAGCCAAAACCAGGGGGCGTGGGAGACCCAGTACTTC.

The genes are TRBV7-4 and TRBJ2-3; maybe TRBD1 (5 bases). The CDR3 sequence is 14 residues long. Trimming shortened V by 5 bases and J by 7 bases, and 16 bases separated the two germline ends. The germline CDR1 and CDR2 sequences are SGHVT and SQSDAQ. DNA for the CDR3: TGTGCCAGCAGCCCCCAGGGAAGAGGAAATACGCAGTATTTT. It codes for CASSPQGRGNTQYF. Based on the CDR3 plus reference TRBV7-4 and TRBJ2-3, the full variable domain is GAGVSQSPRYKVAKRGRDVALRCDSISGHVTLYWYRQTLGQGSEVLTYSQSDAQRDKSGRPSGRFSAERPERSVSTLKIQRTEQGDSAVYLCASSPQGRGNTQYFGPGTRLTVL.

The chain links TRBV5-1 to TRBJ2-3; 9 bases align to TRBD1. This CDR3 has 17 residues. V shed 5 bases and J 1 base; nucleotides not matched to a gene: 11. Germline V gives CDR1 SGHRS, CDR2 YFSETQ. This chain's CDR3 is CASRPGQGKSGTDTQYF. The CDR3 DNA is TGCGCCAGCAGACCGGGACAGGGAAAGAGCGGCACAGATACGCAGTATTTT.

J is TRBJ1-1 and V is TRBV5-6, with D possibly matching TRBD1 (5 bases). Trimming stripped 2 bases from V and 9 bases from J, with 11 bases between. Per the germline V gene, CDR1 is SGHDT and CDR2 is YYEEEE. The length of the CDR3 is 12 residues. CDR3 residues: CASSFDTGQAFF. CDR3 sequence (DNA): TGTGCCAGCAGCTTCGATACGGGGCAAGCTTTCTTT.